Following are 19 T cell receptor beta chains from one sample sequenced in a study of memory CD4+ T cells and cytomegalovirus serostatus. Single viable CD3+CD4+CD8-CD45RO+ cells were sorted as the memory CD4+ T cells. Data came from immunoSEQ multiplex PCR; TCRdb stores just in-frame clones and leaves some out. The table has about 27,000 clones, roughly 76% seen once. Source material: memory CD4+ T cells from blood. These receptors came from an adult in good health and CMV-seronegative.

The gene calls are TRBV30 and TRBJ1-4, with D possibly matching TRBD1 (5 bases). The V gene's germline CDR1 is GTSNPN and CDR2 SVGIG (reference sequence). The CDR3 covers 14 residues. V lost 0 bases and J lost 5, with 10 bases in between. CDR3 residues: CAWSVAGLNEKLFF. For the CDR3, the DNA is TGTGCCTGGAGTGTTGCAGGGTTGAATGAAAAACTGTTTTTT.

The V and J genes are TRBV5-1 and TRBJ1-1; 9 nucleotides line up with TRBD1. This CDR3 contains 15 residues. The V and J ends lost 2 bases and 5 bases, in that order; junction bases with no gene match: 7. Germline V gene sequence: CDR1 SGHRS, CDR2 YFSETQ. For the CDR3, the DNA is TGCGCCAGCAGCTTCCAGGGGACAGGGAATACTGAAGCTTTCTTT. Its translation is CASSFQGTGNTEAFF.

V gene TRBV6-1 combines with J gene TRBJ2-7; the D is unclear. Germline CDR1 reads MNHNS; CDR2 reads SASEGT. V dropped 4 bases and J dropped 1 base, with 8 bases sitting between them. CDR3 length: 13 amino acids. The CDR3 DNA reads TGTGCCAGCAGTGGGTATAGGTCCTACGAGCAGTACTTC. Translating gives CASSGYRSYEQYF.

V gene TRBV11-2 combines with J gene TRBJ1-3; a weak D match, TRBD1 (6 bases). Germline CDR1 and CDR2: SGHAT and FQNNGV. V lost 3 bases, J lost 3 bases, and 9 bases lay in between. The CDR3 has 14 residues. Here the CDR3 DNA reads TGTGCCAGCAGCTTCCTCAGGGGTGGAAACACCATATATTTT. Residues: CASSFLRGGNTIYF.

The chain joins TRBV5-6 to TRBJ2-5; 13 nucleotides line up with TRBD2. The CDR3 is 16 amino acids. The germline V gene has CDR1 SGHDT and CDR2 YYEEEE. J lost 4 bases, V lost 4 bases, and 7 bases had no gene match. CDR3 loop: CASSLWTSGSRETQYF. As DNA, the CDR3 is TGTGCCAGCAGCCTCTGGACTAGCGGGAGCAGAGAGACCCAGTACTTC.

The count of this clone is one. The chain recombines TRBV5-1 with TRBJ2-3; a possible D gene is TRBD1 (6 bases). The germline CDR1 and CDR2 sequences are SGHRS and YFSETQ. CDR3 length: 14 amino acids. V was clipped by 3 bases and J by 4 bases, with 12 bases between them. CDR3 in amino acids: CASSSGQPSDTQYF. CDR3 nucleotides: TGCGCCAGCAGCTCCGGACAGCCTTCAGATACGCAGTATTTT.

This chain joins TRBV6-1 and TRBJ1-4, with TRBD1 identical over 10 bases. CDR1 MNHNS and CDR2 SASEGT come from the germline V gene. V was clipped by 5 bases and J by 8 bases; unmatched bases: 8. There are 15 residues in the CDR3. CDR3 sequence reads: CASSSRQGAWEKLFF. For the CDR3, the DNA is TGTGCCAGCAGTTCACGACAGGGGGCCTGGGAAAAACTGTTTTTT.

This clone appeared a few times. The V and J genes are TRBV9 and TRBJ1-3; no firm D call. Deletions cut 1 base from V and 0 bases from J, with 8 bases between. The V gene's germline CDR1 is SGDLS and CDR2 YYNGEE. This CDR3 region has 15 residues. CDR3 in amino acids: CASSVSQDSGNTIYF. CDR3 nucleotides: TGTGCCAGCAGCGTATCTCAGGACTCTGGAAACACCATATATTTT. The variable domain in full, with the rest retrieved from reference TRBV9 and TRBJ1-3, is DSGVTQTPKHLITATGQRVTLRCSPRSGDLSVYWYQQSLDQGLQFLIQYYNGEERAKGNILERFSAQQFPDLHSELNLSSLELGDSALYFCASSVSQDSGNTIYFGEGSWLTVV.

The gene calls are TRBV28 and TRBJ2-1, with a possible D match to TRBD2 (6 bases). V was clipped by 6 bases and J by 3 bases, with 6 bases between them. Germline CDR1 reads MDHEN; CDR2 reads SYDVKM. There are 12 residues in the CDR3. The DNA for the CDR3 is TGTGCCAGCAGGGGAGGCTACAATGAGCAGTTCTTC. Translating it yields CASRGGYNEQFF.

This chain connects TRBV19 to TRBJ1-1; 9 positions agree with TRBD1. The CDR3 totals 13 residues. After removal of 4 bases from V and 10 bases from J, the junction contained 7 bases not matched to a gene. Germline CDR1 reads LNHDA; CDR2 reads SQIVND (reference sequence). The CDR3 loop is CASSTTRQGGAFF. CDR3 sequence (DNA): TGTGCCAGTAGTACCACCCGACAGGGGGGAGCTTTCTTT.

The J gene is TRBJ2-3, the V gene TRBV7-2; D unresolved. Germline CDR1 is SGHTA and CDR2 is FQGNSA. The CDR3 consists of 12 residues. V lost 1 base, J lost 8 bases, and 7 bases lay in between. CDR3 in amino acids: CASSLDVGTQYF. The DNA for the CDR3 is TGTGCCAGCAGCTTAGACGTTGGTACGCAGTATTTT.

The V gene is TRBV29-1, the J gene TRBJ1-1; D is undetermined. The germline V and J ends were trimmed by 6 bases and 1 base, with 6 bases remaining between them. The CDR3 sequence is 11 residues long. Germline loops: CDR1 SQVTM, CDR2 ANQGSEA. The CDR3 bases are TGCAGCGTGCTTAGGAACACTGAAGCTTTCTTT. Protein: CSVLRNTEAFF.

CDR3 DNA sequence: TGTGCCTGGAGACCTATAGGACTCAAATACGAGCAGTACTTC. Translated: CAWRPIGLKYEQYF. V gene TRBV30 combines with J gene TRBJ2-7; D is perhaps TRBD2 (5 bases). The CDR3 runs 14 residues. Between the trimmed V and J ends, which lost 3 bases and 4 bases, there was a span of 16 bases. CDR1 is GTSNPN, CDR2 SVGIG, per germline (reference sequence).

The V and J genes are TRBV19 and TRBJ2-5; the D is unclear. There are 12 residues in the CDR3. The V end was cut by 1 base, the J end by 4 bases, with 4 bases between. The germline V gene has CDR1 LNHDA and CDR2 SQIVND (reference sequence). CDR3 sequence reads: CASSIGGETQYF. In DNA form, the CDR3 reads TGTGCCAGTAGTATAGGGGGAGAGACCCAGTACTTC.

V and J are TRBV4-1 and TRBJ2-6; tentatively, D is TRBD1 (5 bases). CDR3 length equals 16 residues. Germline V lookup: CDR1 MGHRA, CDR2 YSYEKL. With 5 bases removed from V and 0 bases from J, the gap between germline ends came to 11 bases. The CDR3 reads CASSSRGGSGANVLTF. In nucleotides, the CDR3 is TGCGCCAGCAGCTCAAGGGGCGGCTCTGGGGCCAACGTCCTGACTTTC.

The chain is built from TRBV7-2 and TRBJ1-1; D not certain. V gave up 1 base and J gave up 4 bases, with 10 bases separating them. Germline V gene data show CDR1 as SGHTA and CDR2 as FQGNSA. The CDR3 is 14 residues long. The CDR3 here is CASSLEVSITEAFF. The CDR3 nucleotides are TGTGCCAGCAGCTTAGAGGTTAGCATCACTGAAGCTTTCTTT.

V gene TRBV18 combines with J gene TRBJ2-2; 13 bases map to TRBD2. V gave up 3 bases and J gave up 6 bases; unmatched junction bases: 4. Germline loops: CDR1 KGHSH, CDR2 LQKENI. This CDR3 spans 16 amino acids. The CDR3 is CASSPRTSGSSGELFF. The CDR3, as DNA: TGTGCCAGCTCACCGCGGACTAGCGGGAGTTCCGGGGAGCTGTTTTTT.

CDR3 coding DNA: TGCGCCAGCCGCTATATACAGGGCTCCAACACTGAAGCTTTCTTT. It specifies CASRYIQGSNTEAFF. The chain uses TRBV5-1 and TRBJ1-1; perhaps TRBD1 as D (6 bases). V lost 7 bases and J 2 bases, leaving 18 bases between the germline ends. From germline, CDR1 is SGHRS and CDR2 YFSETQ. CDR3 size: 15 residues.

The V and J genes are TRBV5-6 and TRBJ2-7; no clear D gene. The CDR3 extends over 13 amino acids. CDR1 and CDR2 from the germline V gene are SGHDT and YYEEEE. V was clipped by 4 bases and J by 4 bases, with 12 bases between them. The CDR3 nucleotides are TGTGCCAGCAGCCCGGATCTGGCTTACGAGCAGTACTTC. Translated: CASSPDLAYEQYF.